The rows below give T cell receptor beta chains drawn from one sample of a study of T cell responses to AZD1222 COVID-19 vaccine. Produced via immunoSEQ multiplex PCR; TCRdb's table is partial and in-frame only. Among around 130,000 clones listed, 80% to 95% were seen once. Sequences were derived from peripheral blood, sampled 28 days after the second dose of the MenACWY control vaccine. All receptors derive from an adult who received the MenACWY meningococcal vaccine as a control. The CDR3 runs from the conserved cysteine through the conserved F or W. A D gene is named only where the DNA matches it firmly. Only some rows state a clone size, as once, few, many or a class for expanded clones.

TRBJ2-1	NA	TRBV3-1/TRBV3-2	NA	TGTGCCAGCAGGGACGGGTTACGCAATGAGCAGTTCTTC	CASRDGLRNEQFF
TRBJ2-3	NA	TRBV11-2	NA	TGTGCCAGCAGCTTTAGGGCGGCCGGTCGCACAGATACGCAGTATTTT	CASSFRAAGRTDTQYF
TRBJ1-1	NA	TRBV10-3	NA	TGTGCCATCAGTGAGCCCCCGGGGGCGCACACTGAAGCTTTCTTT	CAISEPPGAHTEAFF
TRBJ2-1	NA	TRBV3-1/TRBV3-2	once	TGTGCCAGCAGTCAAGACAGCTCCTACAATGAGCAGTTCTTC	CASSQDSSYNEQFF
TRBJ1-2	TRBD1	TRBV24-1	NA	TGTGCCACCAGTGATTTCATTCCGGGGAGACAGGGGAACTATGGCTACACCTTC	CATSDFIPGRQGNYGYTF
TRBJ2-6	NA	TRBV18	once	TGTGCCAGCTCACCGTACCCCGAGAGCTCTGGGGCCAACGTCCTGACTTTC	CASSPYPESSGANVLTF
TRBJ1-3	TRBD1	TRBV6-5	NA	TGTGCCAGCATCCAGACAGGGTTTGGAAACACCATATATTTT	CASIQTGFGNTIYF
TRBJ2-1	TRBD2	TRBV18	NA	TGTGCCAGCTCAACCAGACCCGGACTAGCGGGAGACCACAATGAGCAGTTCTTC	CASSTRPGLAGDHNEQFF
TRBJ1-4	NA	TRBV7-9	NA	TGTGCCAGCAGCTCGACACCCTCTAATGAAAAACTGTTTTTT	CASSSTPSNEKLFF
TRBJ1-1	NA	TRBV7-6	NA	TGTGCCAGCAGCGCAAGCGTGACAGCGAACACTGAAGCTTTCTTT	CASSASVTANTEAFF
TRBJ1-1	NA	TRBV27	NA	TGTGCCAGCAGTTTCTTAGGGGCTGAAGCTTTCTTT	CASSFLGAEAFF
TRBJ1-5	TRBD1	TRBV6-5	NA	TGTGCCAGCAGTTTTAGGTCCCAGGGGGAGGCTCAGCCCCAGCATTTT	CASSFRSQGEAQPQHF
TRBJ2-7	TRBD2	TRBV27	NA	TGTGCCAGCAGTGCCAGGACTAGCGGACAAAACTACGAGCAGTACTTC	CASSARTSGQNYEQYF
TRBJ1-1	NA	TRBV5-1	NA	TGCGCCAGCAGCGGGAGAGACGCGAACACTGAAGCTTTCTTT	CASSGRDANTEAFF
TRBJ1-2	NA	TRBV9	once	TGTGCCAGCAGCGTAGCTCCCGGGGGCGTCTATGGCTACACCTTC	CASSVAPGGVYGYTF
TRBJ1-1	NA	TRBV11-2	few	TGTGCCAGCAGCTTTTCAGGGAGCGCTGAAGCTTTCTTT	CASSFSGSAEAFF
TRBJ1-1	NA	TRBV19	NA	TGTGCCAGTAACCCGACAGGCCGGAACACTGAAGCTTTCTTT	CASNPTGRNTEAFF
TRBJ2-2	TRBD1	TRBV19	NA	TGTGCCAGTAGTCCACAGGGGGCCCCCGGGGAGCTGTTTTTT	CASSPQGAPGELFF
TRBJ2-2	NA	TRBV4-3	NA	TGCGCCAGCAGCCAAGCCCCCCCCGGGGAGGCCGGGGAGCTGTTTTTT	CASSQAPPGEAGELFF
TRBJ2-1	TRBD1	TRBV3-1/TRBV3-2	NA	TGTGCCAGCAGCCAAGATTCTAGGACAGGGTTGGAAAATGAGCAGTTCTTC	CASSQDSRTGLENEQFF
TRBJ1-2	NA	TRBV12-3/TRBV12-4	NA	TGTGCCAGCAGTTCGGGGGGGTTTAGCGGCTACACCTTC	CASSSGGFSGYTF
TRBJ1-2	NA	TRBV14	NA	TGTGCCAGCAGCCAAGTACAAACAACCGGCTACACCTTC	CASSQVQTTGYTF
TRBJ2-1	NA	TRBV12-5	NA	TGTGCTAGTGGTTTTTATGGTGCTATTGAGCAGTTCTTC	CASGFYGAIEQFF
TRBJ2-2	NA	TRBV12-5	NA	TGTGCTAGTGGTTTGGAGGGCCGCGGGGAGCTGTTTTTT	CASGLEGRGELFF
TRBJ2-7	NA	TRBV6-6	NA	TGTGCCAGCAGAGGTTTCGTCGGGGGGCCCTACGAGCAGTACTTC	CASRGFVGGPYEQYF
TRBJ2-1	NA	TRBV30	NA	TGTGCCTGGAGTGTACGGCCGGGAGCGGACAATGAGCAGTTCTTC	CAWSVRPGADNEQFF
TRBJ1-4	TRBD1	TRBV10-3	NA	TGTGCCATCAGTTGGGACAGCTCGGGGGAAAAACTGTTTTTT	CAISWDSSGEKLFF
TRBJ1-6	NA	TRBV6-5	NA	TGTGCCAGCCACTCGGGACACTATAATTCACCCCTCCACTTT	CASHSGHYNSPLHF
TRBJ2-4	TRBD1	TRBV2	NA	TGTGCCAGCAAACCCCCCACAGGGGCGTTAGCCAAAAACATTCAGTACTTC	CASKPPTGALAKNIQYF
TRBJ2-7	NA	TRBV9	once	TGTGCCAGCAGCGGACCATCCGGTCCCTACGAGCAGTACTTC	CASSGPSGPYEQYF
TRBJ1-2	NA	TRBV27	NA	TGTGCCAGCAGCCCCAGTGAGGGGACGATCAACTATGGCTACACCTTC	CASSPSEGTINYGYTF
TRBJ1-5	NA	TRBV28	NA	TGTGCCAGCAGCCTCCCTCGACGATCCGATCAGCCCCAGCATTTT	CASSLPRRSDQPQHF
TRBJ2-7	TRBD1	TRBV27	NA	TGTGCCAGCAGCCTTGCCGGGACAGCATACGAGCAGTACTTC	CASSLAGTAYEQYF
TRBJ2-1	NA	TRBV10-3	NA	TGTGCCATCAGTGAAGGGACCTGGGACTACAATGAGCAGTTCTTC	CAISEGTWDYNEQFF
TRBJ1-4	NA	TRBV11-2	NA	TGTGCCAGCGGACAGTCCTATCGTGAAAAACTGTTTTTT	CASGQSYREKLFF
TRBJ2-7	NA	TRBV12-3/TRBV12-4	NA	TGTGCCAGCACCGGAGGGGAGTACGAGCAGTACTTC	CASTGGEYEQYF
TRBJ1-2	NA	TRBV9	NA	TGTGCCAGCAGCCCCGAGGGGACCGCTGCCCTTTATGGCTACACCTTC	CASSPEGTAALYGYTF
TRBJ1-4	TRBD1	TRBV7-8	NA	TGTGCCAGCAGCCGAACAGGGGGCAGGGCTAATGAAAAACTGTTTTTT	CASSRTGGRANEKLFF
TRBJ1-2	TRBD1	TRBV2	NA	TGTGCCAGCAGAACTTCGGGACAGGGCTATGGCTACACCTTC	CASRTSGQGYGYTF
TRBJ2-4	NA	TRBV6-5	NA	TGTGCCAGCAGTTACCGAGTAGGGGGGCAGGACATTCAGTACTTC	CASSYRVGGQDIQYF
TRBJ2-3	TRBD1	TRBV5-1	NA	TGCGCCAGCAGCCTAGGACAGGGGATCACAGATACGCAGTATTTT	CASSLGQGITDTQYF
TRBJ1-6	NA	TRBV28	once	TGTGCCACCAGGGTGGGGGGGGGATATAATTCACCCCTCCACTTT	CATRVGGGYNSPLHF
TRBJ2-1	TRBD2	TRBV7-2	NA	TGTGCCAGCGGGGAGCGGGACGGCAATGAGCAGTTCTTC	CASGERDGNEQFF
TRBJ1-5	TRBD1	TRBV7-8	NA	TGTGCCAGCAGCCGGACAGGGACCAATCAGCCCCAGCATTTT	CASSRTGTNQPQHF
TRBJ2-1	TRBD1	TRBV19	NA	TGTGCCAGTAGTCTCAGGACAGGGGGTACCCACAATGAGCAGTTCTTC	CASSLRTGGTHNEQFF